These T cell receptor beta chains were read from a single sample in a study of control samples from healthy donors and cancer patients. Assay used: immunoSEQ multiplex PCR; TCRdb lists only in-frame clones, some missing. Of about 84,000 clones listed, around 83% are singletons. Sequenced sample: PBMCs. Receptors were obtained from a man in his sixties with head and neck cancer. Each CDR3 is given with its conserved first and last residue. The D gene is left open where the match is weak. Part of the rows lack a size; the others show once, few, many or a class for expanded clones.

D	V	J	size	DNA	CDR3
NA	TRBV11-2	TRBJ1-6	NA	TGTGCCAGCAGCGGAATGGGGGGGAGTAATTCACCCCTCCACTTT	CASSGMGGSNSPLHF
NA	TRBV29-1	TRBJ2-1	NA	TGCAGCGTTGACCGGACAGCCTACAATGAGCAGTTCTTC	CSVDRTAYNEQFF
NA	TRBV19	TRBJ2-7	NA	TGTGCCACCGGAAGGGGCAGCTTCTACGAGCAGTACTTC	CATGRGSFYEQYF
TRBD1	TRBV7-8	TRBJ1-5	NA	TGTGCCAGCAGCCCGCGACAGGGCCCTCAGCCCCAGCATTTT	CASSPRQGPQPQHF
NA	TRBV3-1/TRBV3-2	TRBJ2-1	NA	TGTGCCAGCAGCCAAGGGTACAATGAGCAGTTCTTC	CASSQGYNEQFF
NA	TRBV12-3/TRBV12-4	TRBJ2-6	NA	TGTGCCAGCAGGGCTGGGGCCAACGTCCTGACTTTC	CASRAGANVLTF
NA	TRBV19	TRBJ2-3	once	TGTGCCAGTAGTTGGGGCAGGGGAAGCACAGATACGCAGTATTTT	CASSWGRGSTDTQYF
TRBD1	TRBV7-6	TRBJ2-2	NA	TGTGCCATAGTTGACAGGGGTTCCCTGAACACCGGGGAGCTGTTTTTT	CAIVDRGSLNTGELFF
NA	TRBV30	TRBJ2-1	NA	TGTGCCTGGAGAGTACAAGGGTTTGAGCAGTTCTTC	CAWRVQGFEQFF
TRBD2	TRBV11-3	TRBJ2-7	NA	TGTGCCAGCAGCTTAGGATACCCCAGCGGGAAAGACGAGCAGTACTTC	CASSLGYPSGKDEQYF
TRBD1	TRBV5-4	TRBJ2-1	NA	TGTGCCAGCAGCGATCCGGGACAGGGCTACAATGAGCAGTTCTTC	CASSDPGQGYNEQFF
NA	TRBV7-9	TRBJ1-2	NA	TGTGCCAGCAGCTTAGAATCAGGGAATGGCTACACCTTC	CASSLESGNGYTF
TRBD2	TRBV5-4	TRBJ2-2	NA	TGTGCCAGCAGCTCGAGACTAGCGGGAGGACAGAACACCGGGGAGCTGTTTTTT	CASSSRLAGGQNTGELFF
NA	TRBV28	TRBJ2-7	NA	TGTGCCAGCAGTACACCGGATGGACTCCAGGCCTACGAGCAGTACTTC	CASSTPDGLQAYEQYF
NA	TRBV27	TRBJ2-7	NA	TGTGCCAGCAGTCCCCAGGGGGGACCCACCTACGAGCAGTACTTC	CASSPQGGPTYEQYF
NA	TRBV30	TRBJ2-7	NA	TGTGCCTGGAGCGCCCAGGTCGCAGGGCAGTACTTC	CAWSAQVAGQYF
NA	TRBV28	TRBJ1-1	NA	TGTGCCAGCAGACGACAGCAGGGGCTGAACACTGAAGCTTTCTTT	CASRRQQGLNTEAFF
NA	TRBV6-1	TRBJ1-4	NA	TGTGCCAGCAGTGTACAATTTGAGGGGTTTGGTAATGAAAAACTGTTTTTT	CASSVQFEGFGNEKLFF
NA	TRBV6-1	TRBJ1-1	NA	TGTGCCAGCAGTGACATATCTATGAACACTGAAGCTTTCTTT	CASSDISMNTEAFF
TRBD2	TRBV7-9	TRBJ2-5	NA	TGTGCCAGCAGCTTTAGCGGGAGTCCTGAGACCCAGTACTTC	CASSFSGSPETQYF
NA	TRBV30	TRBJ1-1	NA	TGTGCCTGGAGTGTCGACAGGAACACTGAAGCTTTCTTT	CAWSVDRNTEAFF
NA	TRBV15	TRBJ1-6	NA	TGTGCCACCAGCAGAGATATCGCGGCTACCGATTCACCCCTCCACTTT	CATSRDIAATDSPLHF
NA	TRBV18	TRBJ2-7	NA	TGTGCCAGTCAAGGGGGGGTTACCTACGAGCAGTACTTC	CASQGGVTYEQYF
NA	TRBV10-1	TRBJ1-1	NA	TGCGCCAGCAGCCCGGACGGTACCCGTGAAGCTTTCTTT	CASSPDGTREAFF
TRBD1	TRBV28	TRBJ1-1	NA	TGTGCCAGCAGTTTACAGGGGGCGCGTGAAGCTTTCTTT	CASSLQGAREAFF
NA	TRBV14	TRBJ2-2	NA	TGTGCCAGCAGCCAAGACCTTACAGGGGGGGGTACGAACACCGGGGAGCTGTTTTTT	CASSQDLTGGGTNTGELFF
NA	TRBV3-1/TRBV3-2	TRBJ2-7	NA	TGTGCCAGCAGCCAAGCACTGCTTATGAGTCACGAGCAGTACTTC	CASSQALLMSHEQYF
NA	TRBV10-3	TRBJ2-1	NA	TGTGCCACCCGGGTTGGGGATGAGCAGTTCTTC	CATRVGDEQFF
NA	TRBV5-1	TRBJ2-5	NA	TGCGCCAGCACTCTCCGGGGGAATTACGAGACCCAGTACTTC	CASTLRGNYETQYF
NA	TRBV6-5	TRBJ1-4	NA	TGTGCCAGCAGGGAGAAGATAGCTAATGAAAAACTGTTTTTT	CASREKIANEKLFF
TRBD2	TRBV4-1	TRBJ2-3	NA	TGCGCCAGCAGCCAAGATTGGGGGGGGAAGGCAGATACGCAGTATTTT	CASSQDWGGKADTQYF
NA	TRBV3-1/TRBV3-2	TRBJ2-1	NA	TGTGCCAGCAGCCAAGCCACTGGACCCCCACACAATGAGCAGTTCTTC	CASSQATGPPHNEQFF
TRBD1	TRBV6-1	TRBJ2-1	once	TGTGCCAGCAGTGACACGACAGGGGCCTACAATGAGCAGTTCTTC	CASSDTTGAYNEQFF
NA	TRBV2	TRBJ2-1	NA	TGTGCCAGCAGTGGGGTAACGGTATACAATGAGCAGTTCTTC	CASSGVTVYNEQFF
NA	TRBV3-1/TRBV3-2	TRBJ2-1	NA	TGTGCCAGCAGCCAAGATCGGTGGGAGGTTGACGATGAGCAGTTCTTC	CASSQDRWEVDDEQFF
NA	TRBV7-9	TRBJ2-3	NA	TGTGCCAGCAGCCCTTCGACTAGCACAGATACGCAGTATTTT	CASSPSTSTDTQYF
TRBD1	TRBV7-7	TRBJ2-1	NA	TGTGCTAGCAGCGCTGACAGGGGCTCCTACAATGAGCAGTTCTTC	CASSADRGSYNEQFF
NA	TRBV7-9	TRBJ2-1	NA	TGTGCCAGCGGGTCTAGTGGTGAGCAGTTCTTC	CASGSSGEQFF
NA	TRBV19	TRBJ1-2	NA	TGTGCCAGTAGTATGACAGCTAACTATGGCTACACCTTC	CASSMTANYGYTF
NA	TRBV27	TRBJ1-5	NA	TGTGCCAGCAGATTCACAGCTTACCAGCCCCAGCATTTT	CASRFTAYQPQHF
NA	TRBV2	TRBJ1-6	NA	TGTGCCAGCAGTGTGGGACAATATAATTCACCCCTCCACTTT	CASSVGQYNSPLHF
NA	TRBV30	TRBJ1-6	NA	TGTGCCTGGAGGCTTACCAGAGGGTCACCCCTCCACTTT	CAWRLTRGSPLHF
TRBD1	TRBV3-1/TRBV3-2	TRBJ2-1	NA	TGTGCCAGCAGCCGCCGGACAGGGGGCGAAGAGCAGTTCTTC	CASSRRTGGEEQFF
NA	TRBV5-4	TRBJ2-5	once	TGTGCCAGCAGCCATGGACTGCAACAAGAGACCCAGTACTTC	CASSHGLQQETQYF
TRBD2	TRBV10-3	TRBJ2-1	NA	TGTGCCATCAAGCCTAGCGGGAGTTACAATGAGCAGTTCTTC	CAIKPSGSYNEQFF